This T cell receptor (beta chain) was found in a study of shared clonotypes between healthy human individuals. Overall study findings and caveats: Naive subsets, compared against memory subsets, generally had larger estimated richness values. Sharing across four donors was highest in naive CD4 (roughly 5%) and lowest in memory CD8 (approximately 0.4%). Rarefaction curves obtained for sorted subsets showed sequencing incomplete despite large depth.

TCRdb's copy holds only in-frame clones and misses some; the assay was immunoSEQ multiplex PCR. The repertoire has 2 million to 2.5 million clones, about 90% of them found once; the top ten carry 0.37%. For this clone: Its antigen is currently unknown.

This TCR derives from a man aged 18 to 30 in good health. Some clones in this sample may be carry-over from other donors' samples. The sample was naive CD4+ T cells from PBMCs. Subset indicated: CD45RA+ positively selected.

The CDR3 region has the DNA TGCAGTGCTAGTAAACCTGAAGCTTTCTTT. It codes for CSASKPEAFF. The chain is built from TRBV20-1 and TRBJ1-1; D gene uncertain. The CDR3 runs 10 residues. V was pared by 3 bases and J by 6 bases, with 5 bases between. CDR1 is DFQATT, CDR2 SNEGSKA, per germline (reference sequence).